These 18 T cell receptor beta chains share one sample of origin, sequenced in a study of cytomegalovirus exposure and HLA in healthy donors (TCRdb year 2017). The method was the immunoSEQ multiplex PCR assay. A mixture of 60 forward primers for TCR Vbeta segments and 13 reverse primers for TCR Jbeta segments was used in the multiplex PCR. This is the immuneACCESS table as TCRdb keeps it, with only in-frame sequences that have V and J called. A part of the clones is gone; compared with another copy, unresolved V genes explain less than half, and the rest is unexplained. The sample data list about 200,000 clones, and 82% of these were observed just once. The ten largest clones represent 4.5% to 7% of the sample. Sequenced sample: PBMCs. The source of these receptors is a middle-aged man in good health and CMV-seropositive.

The chain couples TRBV19 to TRBJ2-3; TRBD2 aligns across 12 bases. Trimming removed 6 bases from V and 4 bases from J; junction bases left unmatched: 5. CDR3 size: 15 residues. Germline V gene sequence: CDR1 LNHDA, CDR2 SQIVND (reference sequence). The CDR3 DNA reads as TGTGCCAGTAGAGAACTAGCGGGAGGTTCAGATACGCAGTATTTT. It is translated as CASRELAGGSDTQYF.

The chain is built from TRBV9 and TRBJ2-2; the match to TRBD2 covers 7 bases. Per germline, CDR1 SGDLS and CDR2 YYNGEE. This CDR3 comprises 16 residues. V trimming: 3 bases; J trimming: 0 bases; junction bases outside the gene matches: 5. Written as DNA, the CDR3 is TGTGCCAGCAGCGACCCAGCGGGACCGAACACCGGGGAGCTGTTTTTT. Encoded protein: CASSDPAGPNTGELFF.

CDR3 protein: CASSHFIGGGNTEAFF. The CDR3 nucleotides are TGTGCCAGCAGTCATTTCATCGGGGGGGGGAACACTGAAGCTTTCTTT. The chain couples TRBV6-6 to TRBJ1-1; D is perhaps TRBD1 (5 bases). CDR3 length: 16 amino acids. Trimming removed 5 bases from V and 1 base from J, with 17 bases in between. Germline assignment: CDR1 MNHNY and CDR2 SVGAGI (reference sequence).

V is TRBV6-5 and J is TRBJ2-7; no firm D call. Trimming shortened V by 0 bases and J by 0 bases, and 3 bases separated the two germline ends. The germline CDR1 and CDR2 sequences are MNHEY and SVGAGI. This CDR3 is 13 amino acids long. The CDR3 protein is CASSYSSSYEQYF. DNA for the CDR3: TGTGCCAGCAGTTACTCCAGCTCCTACGAGCAGTACTTC.

This sequence joins TRBV5-1 and TRBJ2-6; maybe TRBD1 (5 bases). CDR3 length equals 15 residues. CDR1 and CDR2 (germline): SGHRS, YFSETQ. Trimming removed 2 bases at V and 0 bases at J, with 6 bases between. CDR3 amino acids: CASSFDSSGANVLTF. Written as DNA, the CDR3 is TGCGCCAGCAGCTTTGACAGCTCTGGGGCCAACGTCCTGACTTTC.

The chain recombines TRBV7-2 with TRBJ2-7; 9 bases are a match to TRBD2. J lost 7 bases, V lost 5 bases, and 12 bases had no gene match. From germline, CDR1 is SGHTA and CDR2 FQGNSA. CDR3 size: 15 residues. The CDR3 region is CASSLSGSPRGEQYV. CDR3 DNA: TGTGCCAGCAGCCTTAGCGGGAGCCCACGGGGGGAGCAGTACGTC.

This chain links TRBV29-1 with TRBJ2-1; 10 nucleotides agree with TRBD2. Germline loops: CDR1 SQVTM, CDR2 ANQGSEA. The V gene end was trimmed by 4 bases and the J gene end by 6 bases; junction bases not matched to a gene: 6. CDR3 length: 14 residues. The CDR3 protein is CSVGASGSFNEQFF. The CDR3, as DNA: TGCAGCGTTGGAGCTAGCGGGAGCTTCAATGAGCAGTTCTTC.

The V and J genes are TRBV25-1 and TRBJ2-3; D gene ambiguous. V lost 4 bases and J lost 0, with 8 bases in between. Germline lookup yields CDR1 MGHDK and CDR2 SYGVNS. The CDR3 consists of 14 residues. For the CDR3, the DNA is TGTGCCAGCAGTGGTGGCTGGAGCACAGATACGCAGTATTTT. As protein: CASSGGWSTDTQYF.

The V call is TRBV7-9, the J call TRBJ2-5; no firm D call. V was pared by 2 bases and J by 4 bases, with 8 bases between. The germline V gene has CDR1 SEHNR and CDR2 FQNEAQ (reference sequence). The CDR3 loop spans 13 amino acids. CDR3 region: CASSLTAAETQYF. CDR3 nucleotide sequence: TGTGCCAGCAGCTTAACTGCTGCAGAGACCCAGTACTTC.

The chain recombines TRBV18 with TRBJ1-1, with no clear D. The CDR3 is made up of 13 amino acids. Germline CDR1 KGHSH, CDR2 LQKENI. Trimming cost V 0 bases and J 1 base, with 3 bases left between them. The CDR3 DNA reads as TGTGCCAGCTCACCACCCCAGAACACTGAAGCTTTCTTT. The encoded protein is CASSPPQNTEAFF.

The table lists this clone with a few counts. V usage is TRBV4-1 and J usage is TRBJ1-1; no clear D gene. Trimming stripped 3 bases from V and 4 bases from J, with 6 bases between. The CDR3 sequence is 12 residues long. Germline lookup yields CDR1 MGHRA and CDR2 YSYEKL. The CDR3 sequence: CASSHYGTEAFF. CDR3 nucleotides: TGCGCCAGCAGCCATTACGGCACTGAAGCTTTCTTT.

This chain uses TRBV7-3 with TRBJ2-3, with TRBD1 identical over 7 bases. V was clipped by 4 bases and J by 3 bases; unmatched bases: 7. The CDR3 contains 15 residues. CDR1 is SGHTA and CDR2 is FQGTGA in the germline V gene. This chain's CDR3 is CASSSGTAQTDTQYF. As DNA, the CDR3 is TGTGCCAGCAGCTCCGGGACAGCCCAAACAGATACGCAGTATTTT.

The V call is TRBV5-5, the J call TRBJ1-1; 9 bases are a match to TRBD1. Germline V lookup: CDR1 SGHKS, CDR2 YYEKEE (reference sequence). V lost 2 bases and J lost 7; bases outside the gene matches: 3. The CDR3 is 13 amino acids. CDR3 sequence (DNA): TGTGCCAGCAGCTTCGGGACAGGGTTTGAAGCTTTCTTT. Protein: CASSFGTGFEAFF.

CDR3 nucleotide sequence: TGTGCCAGCAGCCCGACAGGGGACTATGGCTACACCTTC. It codes for CASSPTGDYGYTF. The chain carries TRBV13 and TRBJ1-2, with TRBD1 matching over 8 bases. V dropped 5 bases and J dropped 3; count of bases not matched to a gene: 2. There are 13 residues in the CDR3. CDR1 is PRHDT, CDR2 FYEKMQ, per germline (reference sequence). Full variable domain (remainder filled in from reference TRBV13 and TRBJ1-2): AAGVIQSPRHLIKEKRETATLKCYPIPRHDTVYWYQQGPGQDPQFLISFYEKMQSDKGSIPDRFSAQQFSDYHSELNMSSLELGDSALYFCASSPTGDYGYTFGSGTRLTVV.

The chain joins TRBV2 to TRBJ1-1; no reliable D call. V was pared by 6 bases and J by 2 bases, with 10 bases between. The CDR3 is 13 residues long. The germline gives CDR1 SNHLY, CDR2 FYNNEI. As DNA, the CDR3 is TGTGCCAGCAGGAGGCGCGGAAACACTGAAGCTTTCTTT. Translated: CASRRRGNTEAFF.

J is TRBJ1-2 and V is TRBV9; 8 nucleotides line up with TRBD1. V gave up 5 bases and J gave up 3 bases; unmatched junction bases: 3. This CDR3 is 13 amino acids long. Germline CDR1 is SGDLS and CDR2 is YYNGEE. DNA for the CDR3: TGTGCCAGCAGTGCACAGGGGGACTATGGCTACACCTTC. Its translation is CASSAQGDYGYTF.

This clone was found once. The rearrangement links TRBV27 to TRBJ2-1; possible D gene TRBD1, 6 bases. CDR1 is MNHEY and CDR2 is SMNVEV in the germline V gene (reference sequence). V was shortened by 6 bases and J by 2 bases, with 14 bases between the two germline ends. CDR3 size: 15 residues. CDR3 nucleotide sequence: TGTGCCAGCAGAACTCTACAGGGAGCCTACAATGAGCAGTTCTTC. Translation gives CASRTLQGAYNEQFF.

This chain connects TRBV19 to TRBJ1-4, with 8 bases that match TRBD1. The CDR3 loop spans 17 amino acids. With V trimmed by 1 base and J by 1 base, 5 bases remained unmatched. Looked up from germline, CDR1 is LNHDA and CDR2 is SQIVND (reference sequence). The CDR3 bases are TGTGCCAGTAGTATAGCAGGGGGCAGAGGAACTAATGAAAAACTGTTTTTT. Amino acids: CASSIAGGRGTNEKLFF.